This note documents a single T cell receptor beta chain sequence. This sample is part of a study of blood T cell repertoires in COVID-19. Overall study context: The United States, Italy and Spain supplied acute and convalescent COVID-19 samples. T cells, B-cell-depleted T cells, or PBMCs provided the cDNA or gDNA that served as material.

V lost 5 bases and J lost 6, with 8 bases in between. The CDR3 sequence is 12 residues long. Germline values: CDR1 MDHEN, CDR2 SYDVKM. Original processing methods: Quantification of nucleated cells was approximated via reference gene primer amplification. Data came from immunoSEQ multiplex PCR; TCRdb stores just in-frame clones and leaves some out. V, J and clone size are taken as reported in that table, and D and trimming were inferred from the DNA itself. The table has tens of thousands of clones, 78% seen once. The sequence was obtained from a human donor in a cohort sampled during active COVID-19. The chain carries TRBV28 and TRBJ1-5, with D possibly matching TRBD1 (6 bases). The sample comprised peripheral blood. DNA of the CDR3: TGTGCCAGCAGTGGGACAACTCAGCCCCAGCATTTT. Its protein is CASSGTTQPQHF.